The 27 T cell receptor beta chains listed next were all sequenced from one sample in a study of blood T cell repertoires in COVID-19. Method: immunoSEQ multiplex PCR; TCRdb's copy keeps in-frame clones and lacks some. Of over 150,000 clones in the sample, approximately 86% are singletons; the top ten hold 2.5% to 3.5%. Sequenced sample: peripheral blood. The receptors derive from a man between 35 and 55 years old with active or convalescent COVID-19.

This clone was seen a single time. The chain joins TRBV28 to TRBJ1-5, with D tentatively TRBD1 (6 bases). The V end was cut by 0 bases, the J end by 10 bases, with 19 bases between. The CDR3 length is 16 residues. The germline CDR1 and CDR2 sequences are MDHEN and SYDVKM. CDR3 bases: TGTGCCAGCAGTTTATGGCGGGGGCCGGGGGTGTCTCCCCAGCATTTT. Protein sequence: CASSLWRGPGVSPQHF.

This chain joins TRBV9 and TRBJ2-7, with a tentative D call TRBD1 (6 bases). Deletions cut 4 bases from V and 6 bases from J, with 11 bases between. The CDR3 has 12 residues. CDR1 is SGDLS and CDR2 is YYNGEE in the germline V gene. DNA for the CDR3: TGTGCCAGCAGCCCCTCCAGGGGCGAGCAGTACTTC. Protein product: CASSPSRGEQYF.

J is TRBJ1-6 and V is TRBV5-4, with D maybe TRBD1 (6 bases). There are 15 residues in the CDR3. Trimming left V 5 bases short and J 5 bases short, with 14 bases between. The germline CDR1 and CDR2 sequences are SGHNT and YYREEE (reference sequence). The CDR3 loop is CASRGGGGNNSPLHF. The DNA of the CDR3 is TGTGCCAGCAGGGGAGGGGGGGGAAATAATTCACCCCTCCACTTT. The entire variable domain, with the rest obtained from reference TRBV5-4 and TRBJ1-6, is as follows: ETGVTQSPTHLIKTRGQQVTLRCSSQSGHNTVSWYQQALGQGPQFIFQYYREEENGRGNFPPRFSGLQFPNYSSELNVNALELDDSALYLCASRGGGGNNSPLHFGNGTRLTVT.

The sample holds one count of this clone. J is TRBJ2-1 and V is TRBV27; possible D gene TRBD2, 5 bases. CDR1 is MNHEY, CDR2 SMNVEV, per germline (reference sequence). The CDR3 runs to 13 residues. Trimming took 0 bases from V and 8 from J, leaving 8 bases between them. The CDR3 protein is CASSLSEGYEQFF. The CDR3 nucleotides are TGTGCCAGCAGTTTATCTGAGGGCTATGAGCAGTTCTTC.

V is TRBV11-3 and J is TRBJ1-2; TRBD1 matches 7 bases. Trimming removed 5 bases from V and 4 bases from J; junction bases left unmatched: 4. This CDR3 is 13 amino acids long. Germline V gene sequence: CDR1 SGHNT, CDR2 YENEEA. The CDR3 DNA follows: TGTGCCAGCAGCCCGGGACAGCTCTATGGCTACACCTTC. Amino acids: CASSPGQLYGYTF.

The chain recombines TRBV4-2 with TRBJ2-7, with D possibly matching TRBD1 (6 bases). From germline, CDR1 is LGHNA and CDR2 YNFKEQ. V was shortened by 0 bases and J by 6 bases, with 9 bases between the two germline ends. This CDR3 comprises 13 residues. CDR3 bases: TGTGCCAGCAGCCAAGATCAGGACAGCGAGCAGTACTTC. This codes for CASSQDQDSEQYF.

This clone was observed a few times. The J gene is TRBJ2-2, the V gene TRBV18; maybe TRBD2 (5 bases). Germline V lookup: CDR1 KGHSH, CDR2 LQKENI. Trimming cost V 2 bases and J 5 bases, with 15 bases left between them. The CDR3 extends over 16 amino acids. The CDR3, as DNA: TGTGCCAGCTCACCAGGTACCGGGAAGGTAACCGGGGAGCTGTTTTTT. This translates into CASSPGTGKVTGELFF. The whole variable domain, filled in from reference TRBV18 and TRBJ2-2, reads NAGVMQNPRHLVRRRGQEARLRCSPMKGHSHVYWYRQLPEEGLKFMVYLQKENIIDESGMPKERFSAEFPKEGPSILRIQQVVRGDSAAYFCASSPGTGKVTGELFFGEGSRLTVL.

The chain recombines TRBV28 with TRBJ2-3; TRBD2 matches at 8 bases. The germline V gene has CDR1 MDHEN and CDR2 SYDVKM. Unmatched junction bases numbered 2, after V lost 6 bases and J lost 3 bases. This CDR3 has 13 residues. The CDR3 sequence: CASSGGGTDTQYF. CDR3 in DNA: TGTGCCAGCAGCGGGGGGGGGACAGATACGCAGTATTTT.

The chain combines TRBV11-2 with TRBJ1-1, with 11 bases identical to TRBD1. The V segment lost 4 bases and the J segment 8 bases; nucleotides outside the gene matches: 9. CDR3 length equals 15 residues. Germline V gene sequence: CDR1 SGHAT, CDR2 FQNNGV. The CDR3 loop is CASSSRDRGFNEAFF. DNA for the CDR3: TGTGCCAGCAGCTCTCGGGACAGGGGGTTCAACGAAGCTTTCTTT.

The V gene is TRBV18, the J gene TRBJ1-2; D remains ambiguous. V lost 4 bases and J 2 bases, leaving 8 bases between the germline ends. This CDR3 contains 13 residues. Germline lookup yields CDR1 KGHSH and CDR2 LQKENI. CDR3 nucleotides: TGTGCCAGCTCACTACAGAACAACTATGGCTACACCTTC. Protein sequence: CASSLQNNYGYTF. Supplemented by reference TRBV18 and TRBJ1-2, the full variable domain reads NAGVMQNPRHLVRRRGQEARLRCSPMKGHSHVYWYRQLPEEGLKFMVYLQKENIIDESGMPKERFSAEFPKEGPSILRIQQVVRGDSAAYFCASSLQNNYGYTFGSGTRLTVV.

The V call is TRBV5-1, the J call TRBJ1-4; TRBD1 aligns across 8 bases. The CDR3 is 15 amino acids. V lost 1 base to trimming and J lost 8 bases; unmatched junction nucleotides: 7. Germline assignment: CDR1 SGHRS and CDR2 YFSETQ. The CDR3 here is CASSLLGQEGEKLFF. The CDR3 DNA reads TGCGCCAGCAGCTTGTTGGGACAGGAAGGCGAAAAACTGTTTTTT.

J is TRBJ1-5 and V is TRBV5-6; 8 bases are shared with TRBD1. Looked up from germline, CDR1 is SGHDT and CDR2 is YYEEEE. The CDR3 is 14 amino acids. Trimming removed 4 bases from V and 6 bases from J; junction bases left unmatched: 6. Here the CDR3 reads CASSHGQGPQPQHF. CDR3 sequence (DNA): TGTGCCAGCAGCCACGGACAGGGCCCTCAGCCCCAGCATTTT.

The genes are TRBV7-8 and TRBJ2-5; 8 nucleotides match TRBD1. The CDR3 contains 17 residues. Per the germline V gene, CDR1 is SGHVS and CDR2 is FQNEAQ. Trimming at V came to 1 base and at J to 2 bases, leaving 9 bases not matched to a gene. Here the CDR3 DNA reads TGTGCCAGCAGCTTAGGATGGACAGGGAGGAGGCAAGAGACCCAGTACTTC. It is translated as CASSLGWTGRRQETQYF.

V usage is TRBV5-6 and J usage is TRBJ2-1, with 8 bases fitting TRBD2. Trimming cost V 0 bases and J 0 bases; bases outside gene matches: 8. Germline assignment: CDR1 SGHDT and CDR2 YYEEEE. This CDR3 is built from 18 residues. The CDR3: CASSLVGPGGASYNEQFF. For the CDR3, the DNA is TGTGCCAGCAGCTTGGTTGGTCCCGGGGGGGCCTCCTACAATGAGCAGTTCTTC.

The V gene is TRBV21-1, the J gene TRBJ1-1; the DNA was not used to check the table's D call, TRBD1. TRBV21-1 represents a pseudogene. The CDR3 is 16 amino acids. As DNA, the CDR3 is TGTGCCAGCAGCAAGGGACAGGGATTTCAGAACACTGAAGCTTTCTTT. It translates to CASSKGQGFQNTEAFF.

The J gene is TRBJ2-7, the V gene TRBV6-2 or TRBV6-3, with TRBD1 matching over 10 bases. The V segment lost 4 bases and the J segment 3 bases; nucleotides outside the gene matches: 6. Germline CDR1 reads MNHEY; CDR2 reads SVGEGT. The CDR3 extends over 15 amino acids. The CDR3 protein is CASSWPGTGVYEQYF. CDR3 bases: TGTGCCAGCAGTTGGCCAGGGACAGGGGTCTACGAGCAGTACTTC.

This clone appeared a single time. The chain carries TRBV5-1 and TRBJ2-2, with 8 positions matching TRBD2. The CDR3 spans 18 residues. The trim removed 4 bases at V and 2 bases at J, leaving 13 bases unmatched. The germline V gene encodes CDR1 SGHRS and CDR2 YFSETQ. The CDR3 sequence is CASSPIITSGTNTGELFF. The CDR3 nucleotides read TGCGCCAGCAGCCCAATAATCACTAGCGGAACAAACACCGGGGAGCTGTTTTTT.

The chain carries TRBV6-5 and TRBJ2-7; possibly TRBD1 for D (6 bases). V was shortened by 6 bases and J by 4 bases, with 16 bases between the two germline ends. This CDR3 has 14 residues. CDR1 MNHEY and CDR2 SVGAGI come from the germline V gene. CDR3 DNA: TGTGCCAGCAGAACGGTTGGGGGCTCGTACGAGCAGTACTTC. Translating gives CASRTVGGSYEQYF.

The CDR3 protein is CASSSTGQGFYEQFF. The CDR3 coding sequence is TGTGCCAGCAGCTCGACGGGACAGGGCTTCTATGAGCAGTTCTTC. This chain links TRBV5-6 with TRBJ2-1; 9 bases line up with TRBD1. V shed 3 bases, J shed 8 bases, and the junction held 9 bases outside the gene matches. CDR3 length: 15 amino acids. Germline values: CDR1 SGHDT, CDR2 YYEEEE.

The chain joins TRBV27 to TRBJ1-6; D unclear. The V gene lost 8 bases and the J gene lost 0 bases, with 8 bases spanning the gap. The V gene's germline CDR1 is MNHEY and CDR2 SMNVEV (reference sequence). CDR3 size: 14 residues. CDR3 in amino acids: CASGRNSYNSPLHF. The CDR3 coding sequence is TGTGCCAGCGGCAGGAACTCCTATAATTCACCCCTCCACTTT.

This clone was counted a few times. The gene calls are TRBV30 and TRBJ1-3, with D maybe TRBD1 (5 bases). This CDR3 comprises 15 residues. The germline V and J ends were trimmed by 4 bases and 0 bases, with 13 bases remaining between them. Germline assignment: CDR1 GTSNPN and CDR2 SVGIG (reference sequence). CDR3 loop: CAWISGSLSGNTIYF. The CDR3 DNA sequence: TGTGCCTGGATCTCAGGGTCCCTCTCTGGAAACACCATATATTTT.

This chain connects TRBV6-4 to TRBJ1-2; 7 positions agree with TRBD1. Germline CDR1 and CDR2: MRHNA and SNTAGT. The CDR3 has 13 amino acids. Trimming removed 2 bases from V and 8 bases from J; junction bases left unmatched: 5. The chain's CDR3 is CASSDHRTGGYTF. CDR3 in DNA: TGTGCCAGCAGTGACCATCGGACAGGCGGCTACACCTTC.

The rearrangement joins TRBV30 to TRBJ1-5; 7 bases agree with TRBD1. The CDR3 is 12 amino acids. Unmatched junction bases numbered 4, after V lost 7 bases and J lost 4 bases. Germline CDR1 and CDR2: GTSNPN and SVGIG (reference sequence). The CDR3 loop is CASGTENQPQHF. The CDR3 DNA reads TGTGCCTCCGGGACAGAGAATCAGCCCCAGCATTTT.

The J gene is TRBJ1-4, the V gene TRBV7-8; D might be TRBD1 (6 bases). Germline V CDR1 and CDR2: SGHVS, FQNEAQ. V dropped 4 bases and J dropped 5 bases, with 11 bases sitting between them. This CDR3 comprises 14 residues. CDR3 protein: CASSSTGSNEKLFF. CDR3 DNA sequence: TGTGCCAGCAGCTCTACAGGGAGCAATGAAAAACTGTTTTTT.

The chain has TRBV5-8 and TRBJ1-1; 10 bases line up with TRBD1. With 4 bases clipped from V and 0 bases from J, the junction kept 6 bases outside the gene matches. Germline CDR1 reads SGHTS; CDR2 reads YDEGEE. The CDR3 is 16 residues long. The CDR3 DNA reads TGTGCCAGCAGCATGGGAGGGACAGGGGTGAACACTGAAGCTTTCTTT. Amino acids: CASSMGGTGVNTEAFF.

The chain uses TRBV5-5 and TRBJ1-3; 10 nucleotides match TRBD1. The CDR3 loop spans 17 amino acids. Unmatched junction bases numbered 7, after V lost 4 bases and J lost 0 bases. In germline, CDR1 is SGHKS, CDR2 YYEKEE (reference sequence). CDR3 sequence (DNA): TGTGCCAGCAGCGTCTTGGGACAGGGGCCCTCTGGAAACACCATATATTTT. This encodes CASSVLGQGPSGNTIYF.

This chain's CDR3 is CASSLGQEINYGYTF. In nucleotides, the CDR3 is TGTGCCAGCAGCTTGGGGCAGGAAATTAACTATGGCTACACCTTC. The chain uses TRBV5-4 and TRBJ1-2; D call uncertain. The CDR3 contains 15 residues. Germline V gene sequence: CDR1 SGHNT, CDR2 YYREEE (reference sequence). The V and J ends lost 0 bases and 1 base respectively, with 10 bases between them.